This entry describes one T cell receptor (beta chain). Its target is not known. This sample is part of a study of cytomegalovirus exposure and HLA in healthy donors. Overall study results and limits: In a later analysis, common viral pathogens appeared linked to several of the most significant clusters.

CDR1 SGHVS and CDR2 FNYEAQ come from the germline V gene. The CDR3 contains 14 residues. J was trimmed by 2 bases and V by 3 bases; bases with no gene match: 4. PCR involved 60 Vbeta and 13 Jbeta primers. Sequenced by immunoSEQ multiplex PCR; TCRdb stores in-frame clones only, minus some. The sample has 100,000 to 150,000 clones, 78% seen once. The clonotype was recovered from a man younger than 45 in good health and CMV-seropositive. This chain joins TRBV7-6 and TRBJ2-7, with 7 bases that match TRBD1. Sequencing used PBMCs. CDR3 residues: CASSFRQGPYEQYF. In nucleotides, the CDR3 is TGTGCCAGCAGCTTTCGACAGGGCCCCTACGAGCAGTACTTC.